This passage covers 6 T cell receptor beta chains from one sample sequenced in a study of cytomegalovirus exposure and HLA in healthy donors. Both 60 Vbeta primers and 13 Jbeta primers went into the PCR. Repertoires were generated with immunoSEQ multiplex PCR, while TCRdb's copy carries only in-frame clones and drops some. The sample holds about 83,000 clones, about 78% seen once. Sample: PBMCs. These receptors were obtained from a man younger than 30 in good health and CMV-seropositive.

This clone was seen more than once but under ten times. The chain employs TRBV28 and TRBJ1-1; 9 nucleotides line up with TRBD1. J was trimmed by 1 base and V by 8 bases; bases with no gene match: 5. Germline values: CDR1 MDHEN, CDR2 SYDVKM. The CDR3 runs to 14 residues. Here the CDR3 DNA reads TGTGCCAGCTACTCGGGACAGGGGAACACTGAAGCTTTCTTT. This translates into CASYSGQGNTEAFF.

As DNA, the CDR3 is TGTGCCAGCAGTTTAGGCAATACCGGGGAGCTGTTTTTT. Its translation is CASSLGNTGELFF. The chain couples TRBV27 to TRBJ2-2; D is unresolved. CDR1 MNHEY and CDR2 SMNVEV come from the germline V gene (reference sequence). The CDR3 length is 13 residues. The V end was cut by 2 bases, the J end by 5 bases, with 6 bases between.

The chain is built from TRBV5-6 and TRBJ2-3; a weak D match, TRBD1 (6 bases). V gave up 6 bases and J gave up 7 bases, with 12 bases separating them. This CDR3 region has 12 residues. CDR1 SGHDT and CDR2 YYEEEE come from the germline V gene. This CDR3 is CASTYRANTQYF. The CDR3 coding sequence is TGTGCCAGCACCTACAGGGCGAATACGCAGTATTTT.

This rearrangement joins TRBV4-1 to TRBJ2-1; possible D gene TRBD2, 5 bases. The length of the CDR3 is 15 residues. V was cut by 2 bases and J by 9 bases, with 17 bases left in between. Germline V gene lookup returns CDR1 MGHRA and CDR2 YSYEKL. CDR3 DNA: TGCGCCAGCAGCCAAATCGAGGTGGGAGTCGTTGAGCAGTTCTTC. The encoded protein is CASSQIEVGVVEQFF.

This sequence joins TRBV6-5 and TRBJ1-5; TRBD1 might be the D (6 bases). The germline V gene encodes CDR1 MNHEY and CDR2 SVGAGI. V shed 5 bases and J shed 4 bases, with 9 bases lying between them. The CDR3 is 13 residues long. CDR3 in amino acids: CASSRTGNQPQHF. The CDR3 DNA follows: TGTGCCAGCAGTCGAACAGGGAATCAGCCCCAGCATTTT.

V gene TRBV19 combines with J gene TRBJ2-5; 8 bases match TRBD1. CDR1 LNHDA and CDR2 SQIVND come from the germline V gene (reference sequence). The V segment lost 5 bases and the J segment 4 bases; nucleotides outside the gene matches: 6. The CDR3 extends over 14 amino acids. CDR3 in DNA: TGTGCCAGTAGTCAGGGGGCGGCAGGAGAGACCCAGTACTTC. As protein: CASSQGAAGETQYF.